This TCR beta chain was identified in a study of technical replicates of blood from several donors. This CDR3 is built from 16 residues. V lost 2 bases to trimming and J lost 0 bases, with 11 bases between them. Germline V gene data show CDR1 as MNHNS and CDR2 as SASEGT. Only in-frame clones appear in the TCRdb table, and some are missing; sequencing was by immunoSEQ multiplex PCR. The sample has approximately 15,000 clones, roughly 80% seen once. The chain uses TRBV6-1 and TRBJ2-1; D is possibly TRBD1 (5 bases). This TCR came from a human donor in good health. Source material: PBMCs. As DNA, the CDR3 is TGTGCCAGCAGTGAACTTGTGACAGCCTCCTACAATGAGCAGTTCTTC. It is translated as CASSELVTASYNEQFF.